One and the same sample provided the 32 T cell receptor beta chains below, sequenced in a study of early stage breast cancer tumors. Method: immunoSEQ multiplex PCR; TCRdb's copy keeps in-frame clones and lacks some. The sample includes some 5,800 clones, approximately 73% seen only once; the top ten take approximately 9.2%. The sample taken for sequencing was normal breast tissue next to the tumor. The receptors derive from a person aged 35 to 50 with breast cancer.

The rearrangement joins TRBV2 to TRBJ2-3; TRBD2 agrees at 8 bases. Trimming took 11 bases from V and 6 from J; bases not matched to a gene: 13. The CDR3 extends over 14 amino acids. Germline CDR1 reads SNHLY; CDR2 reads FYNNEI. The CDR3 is CAAPYAGGGDTQYF. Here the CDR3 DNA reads TGTGCCGCCCCCTATGCGGGAGGAGGCGATACGCAGTATTTT.

The CDR3, as DNA: TGTGCCAGTAGGATCCAGGGAACGGGTGGCTACACCTTC. Translating gives CASRIQGTGGYTF. The J gene is TRBJ1-2, the V gene TRBV19, with D possibly matching TRBD1 (5 bases). Germline loops: CDR1 LNHDA, CDR2 SQIVND (reference sequence). The CDR3 spans 13 residues. V lost 6 bases to trimming and J lost 7 bases, with 15 bases between them.

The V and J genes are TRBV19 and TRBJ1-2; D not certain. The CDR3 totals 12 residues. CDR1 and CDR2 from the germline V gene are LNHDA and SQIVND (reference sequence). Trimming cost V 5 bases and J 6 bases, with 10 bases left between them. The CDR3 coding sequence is TGTGCCAGTAGTCGAGAGGCTCATGGCTACACCTTC. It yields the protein CASSREAHGYTF.

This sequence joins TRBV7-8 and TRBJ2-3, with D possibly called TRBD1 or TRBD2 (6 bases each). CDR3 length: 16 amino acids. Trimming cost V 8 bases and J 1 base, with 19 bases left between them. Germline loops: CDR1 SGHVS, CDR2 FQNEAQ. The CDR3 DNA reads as TGTGCCAGCCTAGAGGGGGGCAACCTACGCACAGATACGCAGTATTTT. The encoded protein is CASLEGGNLRTDTQYF.

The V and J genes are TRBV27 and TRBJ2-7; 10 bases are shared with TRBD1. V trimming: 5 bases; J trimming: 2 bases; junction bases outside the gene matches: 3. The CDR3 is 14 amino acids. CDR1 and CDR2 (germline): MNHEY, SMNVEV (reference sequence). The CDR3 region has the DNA TGTGCCAGCAGTCTTGGACAGGGGGCCTACGAGCAGTACTTC. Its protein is CASSLGQGAYEQYF.

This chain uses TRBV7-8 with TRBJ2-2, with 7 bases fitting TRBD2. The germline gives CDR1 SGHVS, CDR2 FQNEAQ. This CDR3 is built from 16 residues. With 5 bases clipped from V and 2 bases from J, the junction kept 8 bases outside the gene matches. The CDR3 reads CASSPLTSRNTGELFF. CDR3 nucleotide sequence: TGTGCCAGCAGCCCGTTGACTAGCAGAAACACCGGGGAGCTGTTTTTT.

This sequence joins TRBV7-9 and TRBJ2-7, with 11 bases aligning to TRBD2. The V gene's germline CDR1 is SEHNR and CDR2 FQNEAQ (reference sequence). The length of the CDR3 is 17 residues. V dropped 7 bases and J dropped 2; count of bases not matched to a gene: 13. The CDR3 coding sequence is TGTGCCAGCAAAATTAGCGGGAGGGCCGAAGAAACCTACGAGCAGTACTTC. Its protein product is CASKISGRAEETYEQYF.

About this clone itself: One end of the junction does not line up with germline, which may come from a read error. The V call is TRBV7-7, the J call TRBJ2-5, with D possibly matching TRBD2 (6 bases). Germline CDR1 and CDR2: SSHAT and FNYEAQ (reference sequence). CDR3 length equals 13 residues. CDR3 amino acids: CASSYGLQETQYF. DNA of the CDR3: TGTGCTAGCAGCTATGGACTACAAGAGACCCAGTACTTC.

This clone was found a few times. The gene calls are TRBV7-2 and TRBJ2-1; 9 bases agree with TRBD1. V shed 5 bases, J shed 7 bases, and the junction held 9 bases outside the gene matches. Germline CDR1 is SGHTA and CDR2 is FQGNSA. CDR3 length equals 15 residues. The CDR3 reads CASSRGQGTSNEQFF. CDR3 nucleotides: TGTGCCAGCAGCCGGGGACAGGGCACCTCGAATGAGCAGTTCTTC.

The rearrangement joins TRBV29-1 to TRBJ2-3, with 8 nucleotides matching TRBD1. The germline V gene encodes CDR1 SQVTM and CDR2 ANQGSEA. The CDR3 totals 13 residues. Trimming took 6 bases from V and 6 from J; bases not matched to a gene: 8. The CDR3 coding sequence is TGCAGCGTAAAGGACAGGGTAGGGGATACGCAGTATTTT. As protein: CSVKDRVGDTQYF.

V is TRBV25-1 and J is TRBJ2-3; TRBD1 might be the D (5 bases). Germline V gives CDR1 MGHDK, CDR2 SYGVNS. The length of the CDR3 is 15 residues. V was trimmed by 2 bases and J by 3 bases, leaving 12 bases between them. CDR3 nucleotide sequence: TGTGCCAGCAGTGAAGGCCCAGGGCCGACAGATACGCAGTATTTT. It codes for CASSEGPGPTDTQYF. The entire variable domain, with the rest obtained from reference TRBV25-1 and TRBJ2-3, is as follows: EADIYQTPRYLVIGTGKKITLECSQTMGHDKMYWYQQDPGMELHLIHYSYGVNSTEKGDLSSESTVSRIRTEHFPLTLESARPSHTSQYLCASSEGPGPTDTQYFGPGTRLTVL.

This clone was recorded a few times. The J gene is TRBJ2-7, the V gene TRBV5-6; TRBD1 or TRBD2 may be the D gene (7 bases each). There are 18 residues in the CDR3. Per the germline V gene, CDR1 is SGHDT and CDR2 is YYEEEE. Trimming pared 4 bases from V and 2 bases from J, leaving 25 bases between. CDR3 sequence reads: CASSNPRTGRRGTYEQYF. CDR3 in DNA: TGTGCCAGCAGCAACCCGCGGACAGGAAGGCGGGGGACCTACGAGCAGTACTTC. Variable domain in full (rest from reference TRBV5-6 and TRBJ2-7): DAGVTQSPTHLIKTRGQQVTLRCSPKSGHDTVSWYQQALGQGPQFIFQYYEEEERQRGNFPDRFSGHQFPNYSSELNVNALLLGDSALYLCASSNPRTGRRGTYEQYFGPGTRLTVT.

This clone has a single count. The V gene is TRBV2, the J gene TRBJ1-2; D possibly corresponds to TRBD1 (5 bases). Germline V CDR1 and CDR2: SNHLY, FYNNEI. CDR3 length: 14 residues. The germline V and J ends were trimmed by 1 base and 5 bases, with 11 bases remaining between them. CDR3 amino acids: CASSEDRTAYGYTF. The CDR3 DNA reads TGTGCCAGCAGTGAAGACAGGACCGCTTATGGCTACACCTTC.

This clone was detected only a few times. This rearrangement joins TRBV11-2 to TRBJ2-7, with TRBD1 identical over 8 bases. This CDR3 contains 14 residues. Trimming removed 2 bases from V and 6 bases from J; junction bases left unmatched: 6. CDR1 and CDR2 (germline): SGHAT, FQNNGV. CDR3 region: CASSLRRGLGEQYF. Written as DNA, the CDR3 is TGTGCCAGCAGCTTACGCAGGGGGCTGGGCGAGCAGTACTTC.

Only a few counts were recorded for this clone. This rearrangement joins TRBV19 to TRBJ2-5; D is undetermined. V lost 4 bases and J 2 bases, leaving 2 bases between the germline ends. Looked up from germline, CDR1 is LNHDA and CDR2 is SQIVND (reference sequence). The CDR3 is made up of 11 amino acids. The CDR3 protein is CASSRQETQYF. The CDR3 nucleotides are TGTGCCAGTAGTAGACAAGAGACCCAGTACTTC.

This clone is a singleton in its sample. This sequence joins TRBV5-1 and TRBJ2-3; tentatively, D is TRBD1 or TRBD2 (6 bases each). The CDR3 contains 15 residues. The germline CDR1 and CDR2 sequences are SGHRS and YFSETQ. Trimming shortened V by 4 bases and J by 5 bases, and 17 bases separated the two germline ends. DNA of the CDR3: TGCGCCAGCAGCCCCGGACTACCACAGGGAGATACGCAGTATTTT. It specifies CASSPGLPQGDTQYF. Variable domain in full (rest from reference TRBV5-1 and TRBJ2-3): KAGVTQTPRYLIKTRGQQVTLSCSPISGHRSVSWYQQTPGQGLQFLFEYFSETQRNKGNFPGRFSGRQFSNSRSEMNVSTLELGDSALYLCASSPGLPQGDTQYFGPGTRLTVL.

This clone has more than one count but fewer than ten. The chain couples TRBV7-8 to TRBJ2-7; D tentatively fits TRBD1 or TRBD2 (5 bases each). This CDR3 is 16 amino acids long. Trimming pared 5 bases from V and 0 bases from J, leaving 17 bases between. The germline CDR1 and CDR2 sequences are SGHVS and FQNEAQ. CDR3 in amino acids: CASSAQTGTSSYEQYF. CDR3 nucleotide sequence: TGTGCCAGCAGCGCCCAAACCGGGACCTCCTCCTACGAGCAGTACTTC.

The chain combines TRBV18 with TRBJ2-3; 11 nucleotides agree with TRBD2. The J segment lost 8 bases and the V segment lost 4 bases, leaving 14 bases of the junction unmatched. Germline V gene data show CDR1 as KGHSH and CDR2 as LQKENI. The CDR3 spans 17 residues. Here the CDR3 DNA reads TGTGCCAGCTCACTCACTAGCGGGAGCAGCCCTCGGGCTACGCAGTATTTT. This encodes CASSLTSGSSPRATQYF.

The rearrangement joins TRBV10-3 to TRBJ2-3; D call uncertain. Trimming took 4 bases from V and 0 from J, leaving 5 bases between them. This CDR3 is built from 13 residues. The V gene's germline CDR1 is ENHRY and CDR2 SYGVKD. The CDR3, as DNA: TGTGCCATCAGTGGCACTAGCACAGATACGCAGTATTTT. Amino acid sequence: CAISGTSTDTQYF.

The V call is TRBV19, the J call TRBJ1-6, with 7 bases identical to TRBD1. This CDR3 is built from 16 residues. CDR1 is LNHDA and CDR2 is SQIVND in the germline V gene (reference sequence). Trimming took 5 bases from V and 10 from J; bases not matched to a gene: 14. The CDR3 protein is CASSPSHRGGSSPLHF. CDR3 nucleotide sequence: TGTGCCAGTAGTCCAAGCCACAGGGGTGGAAGCTCACCCCTCCACTTT.

The CDR3 DNA follows: TGTGCCAGTGGATCCTACGGACTCCAGGGGACCCAGTACTTC. This translates into CASGSYGLQGTQYF. The V and J genes are TRBV6-6 and TRBJ2-5; either TRBD1 or TRBD2 may fit D (5 bases each). Germline assignment: CDR1 MNHNY and CDR2 SVGAGI (reference sequence). V lost 9 bases to trimming and J lost 7 bases, with 21 bases between them. The CDR3 length is 14 residues.

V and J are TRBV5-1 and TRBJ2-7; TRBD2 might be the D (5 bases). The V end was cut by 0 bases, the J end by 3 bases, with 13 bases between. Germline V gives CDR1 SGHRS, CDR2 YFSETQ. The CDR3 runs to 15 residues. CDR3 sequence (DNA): TGCGCCAGCAGCTTGGGAGGGAGTGGGTACTACGAGCAGTACTTC. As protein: CASSLGGSGYYEQYF.

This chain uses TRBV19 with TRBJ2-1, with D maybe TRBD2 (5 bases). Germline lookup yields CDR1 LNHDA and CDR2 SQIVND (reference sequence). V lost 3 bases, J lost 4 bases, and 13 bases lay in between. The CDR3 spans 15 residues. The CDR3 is CASSMRAGVYNEQFF. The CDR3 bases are TGTGCCAGTAGTATGAGGGCGGGTGTTTACAATGAGCAGTTCTTC.

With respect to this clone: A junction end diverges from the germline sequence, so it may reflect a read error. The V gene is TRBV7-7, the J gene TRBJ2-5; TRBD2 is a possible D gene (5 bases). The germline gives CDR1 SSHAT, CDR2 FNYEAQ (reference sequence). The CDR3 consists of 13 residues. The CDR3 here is CASSRTSIETQYF. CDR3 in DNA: TGTGCTAGCAGTCGGACTTCAATAGAGACCCAGTACTTC.

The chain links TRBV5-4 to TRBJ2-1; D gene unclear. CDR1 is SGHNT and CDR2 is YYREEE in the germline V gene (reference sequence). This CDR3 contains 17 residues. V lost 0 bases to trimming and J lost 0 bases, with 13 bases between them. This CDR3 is CASSLGLVSVSYNEQFF. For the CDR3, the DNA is TGTGCCAGCAGCTTGGGGTTGGTGAGCGTCTCCTACAATGAGCAGTTCTTC.

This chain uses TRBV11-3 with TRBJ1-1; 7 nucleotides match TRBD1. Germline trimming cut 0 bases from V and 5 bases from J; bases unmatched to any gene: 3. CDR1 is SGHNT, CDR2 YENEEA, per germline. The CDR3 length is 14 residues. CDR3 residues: CASSLEGQRTEAFF. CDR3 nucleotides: TGTGCCAGCAGCTTAGAGGGACAGAGGACTGAAGCTTTCTTT. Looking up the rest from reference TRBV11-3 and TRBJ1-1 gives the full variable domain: EAGVVQSPRYKIIEKKQPVAFWCNPISGHNTLYWYLQNLGQGPELLIRYENEEAVDDSQLPKDRFSAERLKGVDSTLKIQPAELGDSAVYLCASSLEGQRTEAFFGQGTRLTVV.

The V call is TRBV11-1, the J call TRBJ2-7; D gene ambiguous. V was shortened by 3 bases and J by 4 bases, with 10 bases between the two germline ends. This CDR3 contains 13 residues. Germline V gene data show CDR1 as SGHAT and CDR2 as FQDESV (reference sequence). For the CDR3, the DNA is TGTGCCAGCAGCTTTCATCTGGTATACGAGCAGTACTTC. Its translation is CASSFHLVYEQYF.

The CDR3 nucleotides are TGTGCCAGCTCACCCGGACTAGCGGACACAGATACGCAGTATTTT. Translated, it gives CASSPGLADTDTQYF. The gene calls are TRBV18 and TRBJ2-3, with TRBD2 identical over 10 bases. Trimming at V came to 3 bases and at J to 2 bases, leaving 2 bases not matched to a gene. The CDR3 totals 15 residues. The germline V gene has CDR1 KGHSH and CDR2 LQKENI.

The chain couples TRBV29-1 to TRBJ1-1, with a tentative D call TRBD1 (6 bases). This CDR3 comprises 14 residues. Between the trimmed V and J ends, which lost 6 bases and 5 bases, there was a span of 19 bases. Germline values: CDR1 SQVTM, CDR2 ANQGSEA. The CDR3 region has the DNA TGCAGCGTGAGGGGGTTTGGTCGTTCAACTGAAGCTTTCTTT. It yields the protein CSVRGFGRSTEAFF.

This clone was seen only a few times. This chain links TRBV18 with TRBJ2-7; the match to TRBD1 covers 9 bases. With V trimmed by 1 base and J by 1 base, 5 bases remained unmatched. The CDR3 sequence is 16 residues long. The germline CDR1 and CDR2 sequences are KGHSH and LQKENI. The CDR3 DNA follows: TGTGCCAGCTCACCACGGGCACAGGGGGCTTCCTACGAGCAGTACTTC. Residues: CASSPRAQGASYEQYF.

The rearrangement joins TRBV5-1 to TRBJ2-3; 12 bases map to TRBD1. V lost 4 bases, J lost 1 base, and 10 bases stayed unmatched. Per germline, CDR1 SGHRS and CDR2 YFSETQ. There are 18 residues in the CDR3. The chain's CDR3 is CASSTGTGGAGGTDTQYF. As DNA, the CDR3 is TGCGCCAGCAGCACCGGGACAGGGGGCGCCGGAGGCACAGATACGCAGTATTTT.

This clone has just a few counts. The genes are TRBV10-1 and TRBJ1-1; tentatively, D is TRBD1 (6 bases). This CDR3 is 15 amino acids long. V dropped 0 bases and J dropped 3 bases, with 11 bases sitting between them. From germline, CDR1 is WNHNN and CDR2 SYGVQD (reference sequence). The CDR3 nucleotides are TGCGCCAGCAGTGAGTCATCGGGGGCAGACACTGAAGCTTTCTTT. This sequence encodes CASSESSGADTEAFF.